This T cell receptor (beta chain) was sequenced during a study of blood T cell repertoires in COVID-19. CDR1 and CDR2 (germline): KGHSH, LQKENI. This CDR3 comprises 16 residues. Losses at the gene ends were 2 bases for V and 5 bases for J; bases not matched to a gene: 9. Generated by immunoSEQ multiplex PCR, the TCRdb table keeps only in-frame clones and is missing some. The sample lists about 74,000 clones, 80% to 95% occurring once. This clonotype was obtained from a woman between 45 and 60 years old in a cohort sampled during active COVID-19. The gene calls are TRBV18 and TRBJ2-5; 9 positions agree with TRBD1. Sequencing was performed on peripheral blood. The CDR3 spells CASSPRHTGGAETQYF. Written as DNA, the CDR3 is TGTGCCAGCTCACCAAGGCATACAGGGGGCGCCGAGACCCAGTACTTC.